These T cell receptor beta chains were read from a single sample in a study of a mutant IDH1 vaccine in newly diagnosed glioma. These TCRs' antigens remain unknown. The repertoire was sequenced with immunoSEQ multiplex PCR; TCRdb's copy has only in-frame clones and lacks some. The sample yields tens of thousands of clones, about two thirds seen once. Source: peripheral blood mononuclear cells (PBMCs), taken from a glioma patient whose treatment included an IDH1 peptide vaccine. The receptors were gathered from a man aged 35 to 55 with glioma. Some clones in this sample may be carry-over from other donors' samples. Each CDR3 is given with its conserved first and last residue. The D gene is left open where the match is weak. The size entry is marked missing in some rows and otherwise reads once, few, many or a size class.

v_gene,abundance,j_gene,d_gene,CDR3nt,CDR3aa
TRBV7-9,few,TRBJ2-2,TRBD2,TGTGCCAGCAGCTCGAGCGGGGGTAACACCGGGGAGCTGTTTTTT,CASSSSGGNTGELFF
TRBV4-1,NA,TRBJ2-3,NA,TGCGCCAGCAGCGAGCCCCATACAGATACGCAGTATTTT,CASSEPHTDTQYF
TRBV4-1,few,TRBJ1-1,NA,TGCGCCAGCAGTCCGGTGGGCACTGAAGCTTTCTTT,CASSPVGTEAFF
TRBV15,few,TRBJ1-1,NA,TGTGCCACCAGCGCGACCCGGGGCGGGTGGCCTTTCTTT,CATSATRGGWPFF
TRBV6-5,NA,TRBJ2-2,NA,TGTGCCAGCAGTTACTCCGGGTCGGGGAACACCGGGGAGCTGTTTTTT,CASSYSGSGNTGELFF
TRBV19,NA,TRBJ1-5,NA,TGTGCCAGTACCCCAGGGGCGAACAATCAGCCCCAGCATTTT,CASTPGANNQPQHF
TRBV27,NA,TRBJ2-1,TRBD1,TGTGCCAGCAGCAGACAGGGGAGCTCCTACAATGAGCAGTTCTTC,CASSRQGSSYNEQFF
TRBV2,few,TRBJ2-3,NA,TGTGCCAGCAGGCTCTGGGGGGATTCTAGCACAGATACGCAGTATTTT,CASRLWGDSSTDTQYF
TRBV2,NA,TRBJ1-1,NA,TGTGCCAGTTCCCCGGACCCCCCGGGCACTGAAGCTTTCTTT,CASSPDPPGTEAFF
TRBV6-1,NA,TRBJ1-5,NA,TGTGCCAGCAGTGAAAATCAGCGGTCTCAGCCCCAGCATTTT,CASSENQRSQPQHF
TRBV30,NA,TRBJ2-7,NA,TGTGCCTGGGCCGGTGGGGGAAGCTCCTACGAGCAGTACTTC,CAWAGGGSSYEQYF
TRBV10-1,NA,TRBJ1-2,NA,TGCGCCAGCAGTGAACCGGGGCAGAGTAACTATGGCTACACCTTC,CASSEPGQSNYGYTF
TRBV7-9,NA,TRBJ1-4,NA,TGTGCCAGCACCTCATCGGGAAAACTGTTTTTT,CASTSSGKLFF
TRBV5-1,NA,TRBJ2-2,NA,TGCGCCAGCAGCGAGCAGGGTGCCGGGGAGCTGTTTTTT,CASSEQGAGELFF
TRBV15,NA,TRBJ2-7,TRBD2,TGTGCCACCAGCGGGACTAGCGGATCTCCCAACTCCTACGAGCAGTACTTC,CATSGTSGSPNSYEQYF
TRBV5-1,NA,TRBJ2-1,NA,TGCGCCAGCAGCTTGGTCCCGAGAAAGGGTCCGGGTGAGCAGTTCTTC,CASSLVPRKGPGEQFF
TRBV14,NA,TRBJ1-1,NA,TGTGCCAGCAGCCGAAGACCGACAGTCATGAACACTGAAGCTTTCTTT,CASSRRPTVMNTEAFF
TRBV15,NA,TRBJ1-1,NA,TGTGCCACCAGCAGAGAACAGGGTAACACTGAAGCTTTCTTT,CATSREQGNTEAFF
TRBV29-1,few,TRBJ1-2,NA,TGCAGCTCAGAACCCCACGGTCGCAGGGACTATGGCTACACCTTC,CSSEPHGRRDYGYTF
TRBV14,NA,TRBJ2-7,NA,TGTGCCAGCAGCCATTTTCTCACCTACGAGCAGTACTTC,CASSHFLTYEQYF
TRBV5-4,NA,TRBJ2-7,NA,TGTGCCAGCAGCCTCCGGGAGAGCTCCTACGAGCAGTACTTC,CASSLRESSYEQYF
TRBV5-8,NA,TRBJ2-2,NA,TGTGCCAGCAGCCGCCGGGGCATGAACACCGGGGAGCTGTTTTTT,CASSRRGMNTGELFF
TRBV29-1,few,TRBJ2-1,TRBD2,TGCAGCGTTGACGCCAGCGGGGGGCCGGGGAATGAGCAGTTCTTC,CSVDASGGPGNEQFF
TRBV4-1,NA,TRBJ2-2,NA,TGCGCCAGCATGCGAGGGCCCGGCACCGGGGAGCTGTTTTTT,CASMRGPGTGELFF
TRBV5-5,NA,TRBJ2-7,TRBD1,TGTGCCAGCAGCTTGGTATCAGGGGGCTGGTACGAGCAGTACTTC,CASSLVSGGWYEQYF
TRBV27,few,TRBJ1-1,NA,TGTGCCAGCAGTTCCCGGGTGGGAGGTGAAGCTTTCTTT,CASSSRVGGEAFF
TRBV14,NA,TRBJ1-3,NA,TGTGCCAGCAGCCAAGATCTGGGTTGGTCTGGAAACACCATATATTTT,CASSQDLGWSGNTIYF
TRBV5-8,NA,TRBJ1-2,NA,TGTGCCAGCAGCTCCTTTCCCTATGCTGGCTACACCTTC,CASSSFPYAGYTF
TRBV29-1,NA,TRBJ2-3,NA,TGCAGCGTTGATGTCCCTGGCACAGATACGCAGTATTTT,CSVDVPGTDTQYF
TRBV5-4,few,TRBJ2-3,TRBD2,TGTGCCAGCAGCTTGCAGGTCGCTAGCGGGGGGGAATTGGATACGCAGTATTTT,CASSLQVASGGELDTQYF
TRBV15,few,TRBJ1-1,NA,TGTGCCACCAGCAGAGATGGCAGGGACTCTGAAGCTTTCTTT,CATSRDGRDSEAFF
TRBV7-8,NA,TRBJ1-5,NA,TGTGCCAGCAGCTTAGCACAGGGTATCGGTCAGCCCCAGCATTTT,CASSLAQGIGQPQHF
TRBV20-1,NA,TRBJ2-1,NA,TGCAGTGCTGGGGTTGAGAATGAGCAGTTCTTC,CSAGVENEQFF
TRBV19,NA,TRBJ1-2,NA,TGTGCCAGTACCACCTTTCTAGGGGTTAACTATGGCTACACCTTC,CASTTFLGVNYGYTF
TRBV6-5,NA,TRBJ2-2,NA,TGTGCCAGCCAAAAAGGGTGGGCGAACACCGGGGAGCTGTTTTTT,CASQKGWANTGELFF